This TCR beta chain was captured in a study of T-cell reconstitution after alpha-beta-depleted transplantation in children. Unmatched junction bases numbered 7, after V lost 6 bases and J lost 4 bases. The CDR3 is 15 amino acids. The TCRbeta library was prepared with unique molecular identifiers. MiXCR, applied by TCRdb to the PCR reads, yields one record per CDR3 protein. The sample records hundreds of thousands of distinct CDR3 sequences, roughly 13% being singletons. Sequencing was performed on PBMCs, taken before TCRalphabeta/CD19-depleted stem cell transplant. This rearrangement joins TRBV12-3 or TRBV12-4 to TRBJ2-5, with 11 bases identical to TRBD1. The clonotype originates from a girl aged 2-9 years with congenital amegakaryocytic thrombocytopenia, due to receive a stem cell transplant. The CDR3 is CASSPGTGGSETQYF. In DNA, the CDR3 is TGTGCCAGCAGCCCCGGGACAGGGGGATCAGAGACCCAGTACTTC.